Listed below are T cell receptor beta chains from one sample, sequenced in a study of T-cell reconstitution after alpha-beta-depleted transplantation in children. TCRdb reanalysed the PCR reads using MiXCR and keeps one entry per CDR3 protein. This sample carries around 600,000 distinct CDR3 sequences, approximately 10% of them seen once, and the ten largest clones take about 4%. This material consisted of PBMCs from the stem cell graft donor, taken from the stem cell graft. Receptors were obtained from a human donor who donated a stem cell graft to a child with acute myeloid leukemia. CDR3s include the opening cysteine and the closing phenylalanine or tryptophan. Each record gives: clone size, D gene, V gene, J gene, CDR3 DNA, CDR3 protein. The D gene is left open where the match is weak. Clone size is stated in some rows and not others, as once, few, many or a class when expanded.

>.|.|TRBV6-1|TRBJ2-7
TGTGCCAGCATTCACCTTCGACAGGACACCGAGCAGTACTTC
CASIHLRQDTEQYF
>many|TRBD2|TRBV5-5|TRBJ2-3
TGTGCCAGCAGCGGGAGGACTAGCGGACCAGATACGCAGTATTTT
CASSGRTSGPDTQYF
>few|.|TRBV5-1|TRBJ2-3
TGCGCCAGCAGCCTAATAGGGGGGGGCACAGATACGCAGTATTTT
CASSLIGGGTDTQYF
>many|.|TRBV7-2|TRBJ2-5
TGTGCCAGCAGCTTAGCCTACCAAGAGACCCAGTACTTC
CASSLAYQETQYF
>many|TRBD2|TRBV5-1|TRBJ2-5
TGCGCCAGCTGTCGACTAGCCGGGGAGACCCAGTACTTC
CASCRLAGETQYF
>.|TRBD1|TRBV12-3/TRBV12-4|TRBJ2-5
TGTGCCAGCAGTGACACCGACAGGGGAGAGACCCAGTACTTC
CASSDTDRGETQYF
>.|.|TRBV5-6|TRBJ1-1
TGTGCCGCGGGGCGGTATCCCATGAACACTGAAGCTTTCTTT
CAAGRYPMNTEAFF
>many|.|TRBV12-3/TRBV12-4|TRBJ1-2
TGTGCCAGCAGTTTTATGGGCGGCTACACCTTC
CASSFMGGYTF
>few|.|TRBV27|TRBJ2-1
TGTGCCAGCAGTTTAGTGAGCGTTTCCTACAATGAGCAGTTCTTC
CASSLVSVSYNEQFF
>few|.|TRBV7-3|TRBJ2-6
TGTGCCAGCAGCCATTCAGGGGGGCTCCCCAGGGGGGCCAACGTCCTGACTTTC
CASSHSGGLPRGANVLTF
>few|.|TRBV4-3|TRBJ2-3
TGTGCCAGCAGCCAAGAAGCCCCTGGAGATACGCAGTATTTT
CASSQEAPGDTQYF
>medium-sized|.|TRBV20-1|TRBJ2-2
TGCAGTGCTAGAGATCTCGGGAGGAACACCGGGGAGCTGTTTTTT
CSARDLGRNTGELFF
>.|.|TRBV18|TRBJ1-4
TGTGCCAGCTCACCACAGATGGATTCCTACGAAAAACTGTTTTTT
CASSPQMDSYEKLFF
>.|TRBD2|TRBV7-9|TRBJ2-7
TGTGCCAGCAGCCCAAAGACTAGCGGGAGCTACGAGCAGTACTTC
CASSPKTSGSYEQYF
>.|TRBD1|TRBV25-1|TRBJ1-2
TGTGCCAGCAGTGGCTCGGGACAGGGGGCTGATGGCTACACCTTC
CASSGSGQGADGYTF
>many|.|TRBV29-1|TRBJ1-2
TGCAGCGTTGCGGCCAACTATGGCTACACCTTC
CSVAANYGYTF
>.|TRBD2|TRBV20-1|TRBJ2-7
TGCAGTGCGACCCGGCTAGCGGGAGAGCAGTACTTC
CSATRLAGEQYF
>many|TRBD2|TRBV9|TRBJ2-1
TGTGCCAGCAGCGTAGCTATCCGGACTAGCGACAATGAGCAGTTCTTC
CASSVAIRTSDNEQFF
>many|.|TRBV12-3/TRBV12-4|TRBJ2-7
TGTGCCAGCAGTCCCTCATTTAATAATTACGAATCCTACGAGCAGTACTTC
CASSPSFNNYESYEQYF
>.|TRBD1|TRBV20-1|TRBJ1-5
TGCAGTGCTAGTAACAGGGGGTATGGCAATCAGCCCCAGCATTTT
CSASNRGYGNQPQHF
>.|.|TRBV10-3|TRBJ2-7
TGTGCCATCAATCAGGATCGGGTTGCCACGGACGAGCAGTACTTC
CAINQDRVATDEQYF
>few|TRBD2|TRBV12-3/TRBV12-4|TRBJ2-6
TGTGCCAGCAGCCCTAGCGGGAGGAATGGGGCCAACGTCCTGACTTTC
CASSPSGRNGANVLTF
>many|.|TRBV9|TRBJ2-3
TGTGCCAGCAGCTCGCGGACAGAGAGCACAGATACGCAGTATTTT
CASSSRTESTDTQYF
>.|.|TRBV18|TRBJ2-2
TGTGCCAGCTCACCTCGCAGGGAACACGGGGAGCTGTTTTTT
CASSPRREHGELFF
>many|TRBD2|TRBV5-1|TRBJ2-1
TGCGCCAGCAGTTTCGGACTAGCGGGAGGTCAAGGAATCAATGAGCAGTTCTTC
CASSFGLAGGQGINEQFF
>few|TRBD2|TRBV6-5|TRBJ2-5
TGTGCCAGCAGTTACTCGATGGGTGGTCTAGCGGAAGAGACCCAGTACTTC
CASSYSMGGLAEETQYF
>.|TRBD1|TRBV12-3/TRBV12-4|TRBJ1-5
TGTGCCAGCAGCCCCGCAGGGGGTCGCAATCAGCCCCAGCATTTT
CASSPAGGRNQPQHF
>many|.|TRBV5-1|TRBJ1-3
TGCGCCAGCAGCTTCTGGACGGGGGGAAACACCATATATTTT
CASSFWTGGNTIYF
>.|.|TRBV15|TRBJ2-3
TGTGCCACCAGCGCCCGACTCCGATTAGAGCCCCCAGATACGCAGTATTTT
CATSARLRLEPPDTQYF
>many|TRBD1|TRBV12-3/TRBV12-4|TRBJ2-2
TGTGCCAGCAGCCCCGGGACAGTCACCGGGGAGCTGTTTTTT
CASSPGTVTGELFF
>.|TRBD2|TRBV6-2/TRBV6-3|TRBJ2-7
TGTGCCAGCAGTTCGGGAGGCCCGGGGGTATACGAGCAGTACTTC
CASSSGGPGVYEQYF
>.|.|TRBV7-2|TRBJ2-7
TGTGCCAGCAGCTTAGACCCCACTGGCGGGGTAGCCGAGCAGTACTTC
CASSLDPTGGVAEQYF
>many|.|TRBV7-3|TRBJ2-3
TGTGCCAGCAGCTTACAGGGCTCAGATACGCAGTATTTT
CASSLQGSDTQYF
>.|TRBD2|TRBV20-1|TRBJ2-7
TGCAGTGCTAGAGATCCGAGCGGGAGGGAGGGCCACGAGCAGTACTTC
CSARDPSGREGHEQYF
>few|.|TRBV7-9|TRBJ1-6
TGTGCCAGCAGCTCGAGGACGGATTCACCCCTCCACTTT
CASSSRTDSPLHF
>few|.|TRBV7-9|TRBJ1-1
TGTGCCAGCAGCCGGGAGGCTGAAGCTTTCTTT
CASSREAEAFF
>few|.|TRBV7-8|TRBJ2-4
TGTGCCAGCAGCTTTTTTTCGGCTAGCGACCCCAAAAACATTCAGTACTTC
CASSFFSASDPKNIQYF
>.|TRBD2|TRBV7-2|TRBJ2-3
TGTGCCAGCAGCTTAGACGCGGGAGCAGCCCCAGATACGCAGTATTTT
CASSLDAGAAPDTQYF
>many|.|TRBV28|TRBJ1-2
TGTGCCAGCAGCCTCCAGGGGCCTTCGGGCTACACCTTC
CASSLQGPSGYTF
>few|.|TRBV7-8|TRBJ2-7
TGTGCCAGCAGCTTTCTACTCGGGGTCGGGTACGAGCAGTACTTC
CASSFLLGVGYEQYF
>.|TRBD1|TRBV7-3|TRBJ2-2
TGTGCCAGCAGCTCCCCGTACAGGGGGCTCGGCACCGGGGAGCTGTTTTTT
CASSSPYRGLGTGELFF
>few|.|TRBV28|TRBJ2-4
TGTGCCAGCAACAGGGTGGAGAGCGGGGCCAAAAACATTCAGTACTTC
CASNRVESGAKNIQYF
>.|TRBD2|TRBV30|TRBJ2-5
TGTGCCTGGAGTGGACTAGCGGGAGACGGGGAGACCCAGTACTTC
CAWSGLAGDGETQYF
>few|.|TRBV5-1|TRBJ2-2
TGCGCCAGCAGCTTGGCCAAGGACTGGACCGGGGAGCTGTTTTTT
CASSLAKDWTGELFF
>.|.|TRBV2|TRBJ2-2
TGTGCCAGCAGTGTGATGGAAACCGGGGAGCTGTTTTTT
CASSVMETGELFF
>many|.|TRBV5-1|TRBJ2-3
TGCGCCAGCAGCAGTGAGTGGGCTAACACAGATACGCAGTATTTT
CASSSEWANTDTQYF
>few|TRBD2|TRBV11-2|TRBJ2-3
TGTGCCAGCAGCTTAGATCGCCCTAGCGGGAGAGTCGAAACAGATACGCAGTATTTT
CASSLDRPSGRVETDTQYF
>.|TRBD1|TRBV6-1|TRBJ1-5
TGTGCCAGCAGTCCGTTTTGGGACAGCGATCAGCCCCAGCATTTT
CASSPFWDSDQPQHF